The sequence of this T cell receptor beta chain was determined in a study of OX40 agonist ivuxolimab in advanced cancers. In the study overall: Three patients got partial responses; one had hepatocellular carcinoma and two had cutaneous melanoma.

This clone was detected once. Prior autoimmune disease or systemic immunosuppression barred patients. Method: immunoSEQ multiplex PCR; TCRdb's copy keeps in-frame clones and lacks some. The sample holds around 140,000 clones; about 92% are singletons and the top ten take roughly 0.94%. In germline, CDR1 is MNHEY, CDR2 SMNVEV (reference sequence). The V and J ends lost 8 bases and 1 base respectively, with 11 bases between them. The CDR3 is made up of 13 amino acids. Sequencing was performed on CD4+ or CD8+ T cells sorted from blood, taken in a trial of the OX40 agonist ivuxolimab. The origin of this receptor is an adult with an advanced solid tumor such as melanoma, head and neck, liver or kidney cancer. The V call is TRBV27, the J call TRBJ1-1; D is unresolved. CDR3 in amino acids: CASRHNRNTEAFF. The CDR3 region has the DNA TGTGCCAGCCGGCACAATAGGAACACTGAAGCTTTCTTT.